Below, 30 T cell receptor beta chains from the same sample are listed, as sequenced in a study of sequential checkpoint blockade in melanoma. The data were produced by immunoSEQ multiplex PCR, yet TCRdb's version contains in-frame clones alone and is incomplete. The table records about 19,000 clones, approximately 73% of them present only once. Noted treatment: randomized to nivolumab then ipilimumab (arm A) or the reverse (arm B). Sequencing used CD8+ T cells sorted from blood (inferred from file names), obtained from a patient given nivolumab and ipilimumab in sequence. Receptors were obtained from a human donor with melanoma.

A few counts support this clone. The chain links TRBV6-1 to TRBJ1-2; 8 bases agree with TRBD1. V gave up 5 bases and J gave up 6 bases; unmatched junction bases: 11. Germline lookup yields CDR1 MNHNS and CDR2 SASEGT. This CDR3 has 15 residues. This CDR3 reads CASSTRTGRADGYTF. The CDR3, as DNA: TGTGCCAGCAGTACCCGGACAGGGCGAGCGGATGGCTACACCTTC.

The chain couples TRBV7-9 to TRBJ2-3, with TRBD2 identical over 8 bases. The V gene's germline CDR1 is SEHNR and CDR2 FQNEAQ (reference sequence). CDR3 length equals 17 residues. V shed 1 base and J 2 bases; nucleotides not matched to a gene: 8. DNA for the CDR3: TGTGCCAGCAGCTTAGATTCCAGCGGGGGCAACACAGATACGCAGTATTTT. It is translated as CASSLDSSGGNTDTQYF.

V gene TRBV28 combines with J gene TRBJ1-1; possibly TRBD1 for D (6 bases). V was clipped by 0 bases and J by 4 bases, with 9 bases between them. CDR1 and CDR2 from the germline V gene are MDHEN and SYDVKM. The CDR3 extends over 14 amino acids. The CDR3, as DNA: TGTGCCAGCAGTTTATGGGGAGGGGGCACTGAAGCTTTCTTT. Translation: CASSLWGGGTEAFF.

The CDR3 bases are TGTGCCAGCACCTTTGGGGCCGGGGGGAATGAGCAGTTCTTC. It translates to CASTFGAGGNEQFF. The chain joins TRBV11-2 to TRBJ2-1, with TRBD2 matching over 7 bases. Germline V gene lookup returns CDR1 SGHAT and CDR2 FQNNGV. The length of the CDR3 is 14 residues. Germline trimming cut 7 bases from V and 7 bases from J; bases unmatched to any gene: 10.

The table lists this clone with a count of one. The CDR3 DNA is TGCGCCAGCAGCCAAGAACCGACAGGGAGCTACTACGAGCAGTACTTC. As protein: CASSQEPTGSYYEQYF. The J gene is TRBJ2-7, the V gene TRBV4-1; 7 bases are shared with TRBD1. The CDR3 covers 16 residues. Per germline, CDR1 MGHRA and CDR2 YSYEKL. The ends lost 0 bases at V and 3 bases at J; junction bases unmatched: 8.

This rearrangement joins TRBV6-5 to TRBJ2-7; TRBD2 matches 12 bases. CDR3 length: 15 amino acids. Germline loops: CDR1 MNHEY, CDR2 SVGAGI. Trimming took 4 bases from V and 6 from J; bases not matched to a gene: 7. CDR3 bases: TGTGCCAGCAGTTTCCGACTAGCGGGGGTAGCCGAGCAGTACTTC. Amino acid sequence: CASSFRLAGVAEQYF.

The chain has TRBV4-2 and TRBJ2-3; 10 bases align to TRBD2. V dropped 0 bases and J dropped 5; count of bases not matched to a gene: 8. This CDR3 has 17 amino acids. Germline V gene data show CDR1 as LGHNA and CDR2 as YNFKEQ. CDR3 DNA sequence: TGTGCCAGCAGCCAAGACCCTAGCGGGGGCGTAGAAGATACGCAGTATTTT. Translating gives CASSQDPSGGVEDTQYF.

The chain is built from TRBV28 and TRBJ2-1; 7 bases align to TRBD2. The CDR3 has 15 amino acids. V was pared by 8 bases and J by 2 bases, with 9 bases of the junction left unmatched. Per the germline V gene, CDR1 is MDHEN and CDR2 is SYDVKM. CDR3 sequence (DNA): TGTGCCAGCCAACCCTGGGGGGGAGCCTACAATGAGCAGTTCTTC. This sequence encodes CASQPWGGAYNEQFF.

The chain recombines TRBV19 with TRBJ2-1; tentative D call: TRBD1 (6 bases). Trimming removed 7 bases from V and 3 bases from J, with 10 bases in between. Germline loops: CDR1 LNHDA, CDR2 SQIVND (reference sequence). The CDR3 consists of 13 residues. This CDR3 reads CASIGQFYNEQFF. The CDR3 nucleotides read TGTGCCAGTATTGGACAGTTCTACAATGAGCAGTTCTTC.

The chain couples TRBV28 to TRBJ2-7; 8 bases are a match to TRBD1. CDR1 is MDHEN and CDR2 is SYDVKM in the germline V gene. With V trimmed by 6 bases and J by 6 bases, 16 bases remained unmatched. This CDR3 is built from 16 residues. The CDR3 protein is CASRLRDRPITIEQYF. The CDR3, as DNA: TGTGCCAGCAGGCTCCGGGACAGGCCTATTACGATCGAGCAGTACTTC.

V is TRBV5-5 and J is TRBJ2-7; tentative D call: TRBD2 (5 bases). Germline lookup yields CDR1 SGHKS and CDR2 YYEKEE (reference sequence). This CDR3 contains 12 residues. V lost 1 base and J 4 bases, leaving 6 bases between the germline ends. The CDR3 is CASSLTGYEQYF. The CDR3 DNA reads TGTGCCAGCAGCTTGACGGGGTACGAGCAGTACTTC.

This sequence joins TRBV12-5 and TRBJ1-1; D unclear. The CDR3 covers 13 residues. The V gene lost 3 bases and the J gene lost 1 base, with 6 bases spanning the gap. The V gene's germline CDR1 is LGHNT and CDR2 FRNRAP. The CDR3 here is CASGLSGNTEAFF. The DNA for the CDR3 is TGTGCTAGTGGTTTATCAGGGAACACTGAAGCTTTCTTT.

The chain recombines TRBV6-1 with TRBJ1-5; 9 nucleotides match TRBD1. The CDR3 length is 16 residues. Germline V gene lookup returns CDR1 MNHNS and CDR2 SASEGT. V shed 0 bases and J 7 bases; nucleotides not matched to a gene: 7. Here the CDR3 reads CASSEAKTGGYQPQHF. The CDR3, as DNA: TGTGCCAGCAGTGAAGCGAAAACAGGGGGCTACCAGCCCCAGCATTTT.

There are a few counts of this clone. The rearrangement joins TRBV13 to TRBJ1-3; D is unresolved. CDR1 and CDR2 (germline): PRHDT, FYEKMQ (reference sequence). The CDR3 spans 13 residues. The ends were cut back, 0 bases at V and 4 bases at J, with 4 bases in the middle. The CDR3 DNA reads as TGTGCCAGCAGCTTAGGACAGGGAAACACCATATATTTT. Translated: CASSLGQGNTIYF.

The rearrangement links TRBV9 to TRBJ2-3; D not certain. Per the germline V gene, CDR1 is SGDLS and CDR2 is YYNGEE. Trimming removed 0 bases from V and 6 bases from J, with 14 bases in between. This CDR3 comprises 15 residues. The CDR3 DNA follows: TGTGCCAGCAGCGTAGAGACTCGTCCTACCGATACGCAGTATTTT. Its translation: CASSVETRPTDTQYF.

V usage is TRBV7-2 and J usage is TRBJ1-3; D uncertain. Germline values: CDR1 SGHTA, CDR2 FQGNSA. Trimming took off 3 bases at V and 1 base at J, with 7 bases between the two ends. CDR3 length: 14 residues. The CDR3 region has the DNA TGTGCCAGCAGCTTGGGCGGGTCTGGAAACACCATATATTTT. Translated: CASSLGGSGNTIYF.

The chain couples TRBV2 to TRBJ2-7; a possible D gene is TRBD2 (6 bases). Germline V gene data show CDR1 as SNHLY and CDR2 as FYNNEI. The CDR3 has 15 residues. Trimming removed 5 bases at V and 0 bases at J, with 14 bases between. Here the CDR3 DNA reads TGTGCCAGCAGTCTCCGGGACTGGAGCTCCTACGAGCAGTACTTC. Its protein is CASSLRDWSSYEQYF.

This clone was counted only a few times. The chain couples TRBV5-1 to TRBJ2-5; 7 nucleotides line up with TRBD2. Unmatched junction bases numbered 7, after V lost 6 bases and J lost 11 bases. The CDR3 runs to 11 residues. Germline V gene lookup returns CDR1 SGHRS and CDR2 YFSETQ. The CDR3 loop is CASIFGGEQYF. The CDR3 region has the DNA TGCGCCAGCATATTTGGGGGGGAGCAGTACTTC.

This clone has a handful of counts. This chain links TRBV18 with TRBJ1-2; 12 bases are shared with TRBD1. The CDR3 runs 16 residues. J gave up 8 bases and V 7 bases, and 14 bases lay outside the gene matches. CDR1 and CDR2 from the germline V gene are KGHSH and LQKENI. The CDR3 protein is CASYHGTGGILRGYTF. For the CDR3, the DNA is TGTGCCAGCTACCACGGGACAGGGGGCATCCTTCGGGGCTACACCTTC. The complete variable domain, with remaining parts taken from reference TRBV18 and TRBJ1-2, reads NAGVMQNPRHLVRRRGQEARLRCSPMKGHSHVYWYRQLPEEGLKFMVYLQKENIIDESGMPKERFSAEFPKEGPSILRIQQVVRGDSAAYFCASYHGTGGILRGYTFGSGTRLTVV.

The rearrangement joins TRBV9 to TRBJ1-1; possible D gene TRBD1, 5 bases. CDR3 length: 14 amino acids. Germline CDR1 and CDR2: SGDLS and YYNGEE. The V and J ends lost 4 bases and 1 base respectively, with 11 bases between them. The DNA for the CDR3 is TGTGCCAGCAGCCCCTTCAGGGCGAACACTGAAGCTTTCTTT. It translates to CASSPFRANTEAFF. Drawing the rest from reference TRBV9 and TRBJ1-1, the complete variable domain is DSGVTQTPKHLITATGQRVTLRCSPRSGDLSVYWYQQSLDQGLQFLIQYYNGEERAKGNILERFSAQQFPDLHSELNLSSLELGDSALYFCASSPFRANTEAFFGQGTRLTVV.

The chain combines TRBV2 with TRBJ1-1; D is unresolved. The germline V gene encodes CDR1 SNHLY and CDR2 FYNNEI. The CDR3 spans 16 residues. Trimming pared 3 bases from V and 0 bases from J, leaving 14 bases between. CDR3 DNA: TGTGCCAGCAGTGAGACTTCCGGGAACATGAACACTGAAGCTTTCTTT. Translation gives CASSETSGNMNTEAFF.

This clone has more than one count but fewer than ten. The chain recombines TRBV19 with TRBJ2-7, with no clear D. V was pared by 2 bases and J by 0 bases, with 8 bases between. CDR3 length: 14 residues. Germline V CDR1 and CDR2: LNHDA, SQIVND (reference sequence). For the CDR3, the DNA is TGTGCCAGTAGTATAAAACTGAACTCCTACGAGCAGTACTTC. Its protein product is CASSIKLNSYEQYF.

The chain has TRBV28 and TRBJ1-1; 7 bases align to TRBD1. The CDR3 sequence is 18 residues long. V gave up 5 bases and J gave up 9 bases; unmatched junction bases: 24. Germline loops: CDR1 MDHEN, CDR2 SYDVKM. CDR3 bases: TGTGCCAGCAGTCTAATCCGCGGAGGGGGCCGTTGGGAAAAGCAAGCTTTCTTT. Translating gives CASSLIRGGGRWEKQAFF.

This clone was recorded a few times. CDR3 region: CASSQGDRASEKLFF. The CDR3 DNA is TGCGCCAGCAGCCAAGGGGACAGGGCCTCTGAAAAACTGTTTTTT. This sequence joins TRBV4-3 and TRBJ1-4; 9 positions match TRBD1. Germline V gene sequence: CDR1 LGHNA, CDR2 YSLEER. Trimming at V came to 1 base and at J to 7 bases, leaving 4 bases not matched to a gene. The CDR3 is 15 amino acids.

The CDR3 protein is CASSDSRREINEQFF. CDR3 sequence (DNA): TGTGCCAGCAGTGACTCCCGGCGGGAGATAAATGAGCAGTTCTTC. The chain recombines TRBV6-4 with TRBJ2-1, with 7 bases fitting TRBD2. CDR1 and CDR2 from the germline V gene are MRHNA and SNTAGT. The CDR3 has 15 residues. Germline trimming cut 0 bases from V and 7 bases from J; bases unmatched to any gene: 6.

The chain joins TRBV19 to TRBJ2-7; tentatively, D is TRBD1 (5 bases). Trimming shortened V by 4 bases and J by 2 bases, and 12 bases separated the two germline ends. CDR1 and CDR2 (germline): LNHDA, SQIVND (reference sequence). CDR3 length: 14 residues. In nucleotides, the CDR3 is TGTGCCAGTAGTACAACCCCGACAGCCTACGAGCAGTACTTC. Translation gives CASSTTPTAYEQYF.

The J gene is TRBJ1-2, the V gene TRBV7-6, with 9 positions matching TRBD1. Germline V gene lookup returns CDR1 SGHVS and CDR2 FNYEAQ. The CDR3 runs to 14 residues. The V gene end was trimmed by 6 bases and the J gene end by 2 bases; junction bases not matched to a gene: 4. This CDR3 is CASSFGQGNYGYTF. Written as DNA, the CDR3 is TGTGCCAGCAGTTTCGGACAGGGGAACTATGGCTACACCTTC.

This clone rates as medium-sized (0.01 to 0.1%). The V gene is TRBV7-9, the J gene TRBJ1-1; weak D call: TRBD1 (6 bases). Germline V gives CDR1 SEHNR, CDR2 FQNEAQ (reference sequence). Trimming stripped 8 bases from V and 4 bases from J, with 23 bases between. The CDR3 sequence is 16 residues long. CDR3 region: CASVFQGSFSGTEAFF. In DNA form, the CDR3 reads TGTGCCAGCGTCTTTCAGGGGTCGTTCAGTGGCACTGAAGCTTTCTTT.

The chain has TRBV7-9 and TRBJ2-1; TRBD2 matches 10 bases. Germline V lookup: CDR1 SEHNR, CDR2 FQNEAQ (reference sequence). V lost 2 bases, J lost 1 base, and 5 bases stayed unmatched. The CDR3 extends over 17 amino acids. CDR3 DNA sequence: TGTGCCAGCAGCTTACCGACTAGCGGGTTTTCCTACAATGAGCAGTTCTTC. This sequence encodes CASSLPTSGFSYNEQFF.

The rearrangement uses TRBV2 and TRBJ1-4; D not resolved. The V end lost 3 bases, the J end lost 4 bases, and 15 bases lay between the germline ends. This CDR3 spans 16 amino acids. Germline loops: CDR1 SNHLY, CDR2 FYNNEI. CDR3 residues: CASSDGRRPFNEKLFF. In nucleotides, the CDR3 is TGTGCCAGCAGTGATGGGAGGAGGCCCTTTAATGAAAAACTGTTTTTT.